This is a list of T cell receptor beta chains from one sample in a study of blood T cell repertoires in COVID-19. TCRdb's copy holds only in-frame clones and misses some; the assay was immunoSEQ multiplex PCR. The profile shows under 350,000 clones, 85% to 90% of them singletons. The specimen was peripheral blood. The source of these receptors is a man aged 35 to 55 with acute or convalescent COVID-19. Both conserved end residues are trimmed from each CDR3. A D gene is named only where the DNA matches it firmly. The size field is filled for only some rows; it gives once, few, many or a size class.

V: TRBV3-1/TRBV3-2; D: .; size: once; J: TRBJ1-1; CDR3: ASSLSGTNTEAF
V: TRBV9; D: .; size: .; J: TRBJ2-4; CDR3: ASSVSARGDKNIQY
V: TRBV11-3; D: TRBD1; size: .; J: TRBJ1-4; CDR3: ASSPGQDGINPGEKLF
V: TRBV2; D: .; size: .; J: TRBJ2-3; CDR3: ASSEPRDTSSTDTQY
V: TRBV24-1; D: TRBD2; size: .; J: TRBJ2-7; CDR3: ATSESAGDLC
V: TRBV7-9; D: .; size: .; J: TRBJ1-1; CDR3: ASLGRSRTEAF
V: TRBV14; D: .; size: .; J: TRBJ1-4; CDR3: ASSQGPLNEKLF
V: TRBV5-6; D: TRBD1; size: .; J: TRBJ2-3; CDR3: ASRAGGNTQY
V: TRBV6-5; D: .; size: once; J: TRBJ1-2; CDR3: ASRSGREGYT
V: TRBV5-5; D: .; size: .; J: TRBJ1-1; CDR3: ASSFSRFAEAF
V: TRBV18; D: TRBD1; size: .; J: TRBJ2-7; CDR3: ASSPFRDSTYEQY
V: TRBV18; D: .; size: once; J: TRBJ1-1; CDR3: ASRTEQLYTEAF
V: TRBV18; D: TRBD2; size: .; J: TRBJ2-1; CDR3: ASSPIGGYNEQF
V: TRBV24-1; D: TRBD1; size: once; J: TRBJ2-2; CDR3: ASAGTGGTGELF
V: TRBV6-5; D: TRBD1; size: .; J: TRBJ1-2; CDR3: ASSPTDRVYGYT
V: TRBV7-2; D: .; size: few; J: TRBJ1-2; CDR3: ASSWPGRGSYGYT
V: TRBV5-4; D: .; size: .; J: TRBJ2-3; CDR3: ASSAIKTTSDTQY
V: TRBV18; D: .; size: few; J: TRBJ2-7; CDR3: ASSLDRTDQQY
V: TRBV2; D: .; size: .; J: TRBJ1-2; CDR3: AGLRQPLNYGYT
V: TRBV24-1; D: .; size: .; J: TRBJ1-5; CDR3: ATSDSQGKGQPQH
V: TRBV4-2; D: .; size: .; J: TRBJ2-7; CDR3: ASSQEARGYEQY
V: TRBV5-1; D: .; size: .; J: TRBJ1-1; CDR3: ASSLVSNTEAF
V: TRBV5-6; D: TRBD2; size: .; J: TRBJ2-1; CDR3: ASSLRGGAYNEQF
V: TRBV10-3; D: TRBD1; size: .; J: TRBJ1-2; CDR3: AISESSGQGSYGYT
V: TRBV9; D: .; size: .; J: TRBJ2-1; CDR3: ASSVAGGPYNEQF
V: TRBV6-6; D: .; size: .; J: TRBJ1-5; CDR3: ASSLVSSNQPQH
V: TRBV2; D: TRBD1; size: .; J: TRBJ1-4; CDR3: ASSETGMVRNEKLF
V: TRBV28; D: .; size: .; J: TRBJ2-2; CDR3: ASSFRPGLTGELF
V: TRBV2; D: .; size: few; J: TRBJ1-1; CDR3: ASSESGREGGEAF
V: TRBV29-1; D: .; size: .; J: TRBJ2-1; CDR3: SVGSNEQF
V: TRBV9; D: .; size: .; J: TRBJ1-3; CDR3: ASSVAGTGNTIY
V: TRBV5-4; D: TRBD1; size: .; J: TRBJ1-6; CDR3: ASSLNRGFNSPLH
V: TRBV5-4; D: .; size: once; J: TRBJ2-7; CDR3: ASSLAQSYEQY
V: TRBV19; D: .; size: .; J: TRBJ2-7; CDR3: ASSYGPSSYEQY
V: TRBV9; D: .; size: once; J: TRBJ1-1; CDR3: ASSSALSNTEAF
V: TRBV2; D: .; size: once; J: TRBJ2-7; CDR3: ASDKGLTAY
V: TRBV7-3; D: .; size: once; J: TRBJ1-2; CDR3: ASSGRQGKEYGYT
V: TRBV6-5; D: TRBD2; size: .; J: TRBJ2-7; CDR3: ASRLLSGGSYEQY
V: TRBV24-1; D: TRBD2; size: .; J: TRBJ2-3; CDR3: ATSDPGLADNTDTQY
V: TRBV24-1; D: .; size: once; J: TRBJ2-5; CDR3: ATSDYVGRETQY
V: TRBV5-1; D: .; size: .; J: TRBJ1-1; CDR3: ASSFNLNTEAF
V: TRBV6-5; D: .; size: few; J: TRBJ2-2; CDR3: ASRDWMGSGELF
V: TRBV5-1; D: .; size: .; J: TRBJ1-1; CDR3: ASSLQMNTEAF
V: TRBV14; D: TRBD1; size: .; J: TRBJ2-7; CDR3: ASSQTPGQSYEQY